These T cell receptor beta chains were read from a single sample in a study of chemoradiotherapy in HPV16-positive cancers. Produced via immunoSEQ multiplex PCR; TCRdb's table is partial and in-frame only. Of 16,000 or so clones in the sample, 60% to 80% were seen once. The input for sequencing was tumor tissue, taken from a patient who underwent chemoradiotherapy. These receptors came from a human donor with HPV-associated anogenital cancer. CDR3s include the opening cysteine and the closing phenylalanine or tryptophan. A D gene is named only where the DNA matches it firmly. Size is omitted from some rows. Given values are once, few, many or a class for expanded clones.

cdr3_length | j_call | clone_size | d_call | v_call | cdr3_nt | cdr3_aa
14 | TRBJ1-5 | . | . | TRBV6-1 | TGTGCCAGCAGTGAAGCAGGGAGTTCCCAGCCCCAGCATTTT | CASSEAGSSQPQHF
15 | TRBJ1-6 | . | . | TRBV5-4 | TGTGCCAGCAGCCTATCGAGGGCAGGAGGTTCACCCCTCCACTTT | CASSLSRAGGSPLHF
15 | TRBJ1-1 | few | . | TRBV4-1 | TGCGCCAGCAGCCAAGGGGGCTCTGGGAACACTGAAGCTTTCTTT | CASSQGGSGNTEAFF
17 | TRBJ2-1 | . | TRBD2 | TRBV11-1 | TGTGCCAGCAGCCCGACCGCGACTAGCGGGAGGCACAATGAGCAGTTCTTC | CASSPTATSGRHNEQFF
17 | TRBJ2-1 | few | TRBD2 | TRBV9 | TGTGCCAGCAGCGTTAATCTAGCGGGGGAGGTCTACAATGAGCAGTTCTTC | CASSVNLAGEVYNEQFF
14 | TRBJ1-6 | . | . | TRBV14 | TGTGCCAGCAGCCTGGTGGGATCTCGTTCACCCCTCCACTTT | CASSLVGSRSPLHF
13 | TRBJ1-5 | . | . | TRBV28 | TGTGCCAGCAGTTTCAAGAGCAATCAGCCCCAGCATTTT | CASSFKSNQPQHF
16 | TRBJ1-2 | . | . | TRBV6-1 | TGTGCCAGCAGTGAATCGCGGGTGGGACCTATATCTGGCTACACCTTC | CASSESRVGPISGYTF
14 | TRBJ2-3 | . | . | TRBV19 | TGTGCCAGTAGTATAGGCCCCAGGACCGATACGCAGTATTTT | CASSIGPRTDTQYF
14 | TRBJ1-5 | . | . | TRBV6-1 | TGTGCCAGCAACAGACCGAGCGGCAATCAGCCCCAGCATTTT | CASNRPSGNQPQHF
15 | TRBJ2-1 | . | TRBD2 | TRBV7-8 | TGTGCCAGCAGCATTATAGCGGGTCGTTACAATGAGCAGTTCTTC | CASSIIAGRYNEQFF
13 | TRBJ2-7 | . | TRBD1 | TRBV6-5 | TGTGCCAGCAACCGACAGGGTGGCTACGAGCAGTACTTC | CASNRQGGYEQYF
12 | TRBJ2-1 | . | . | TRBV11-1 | TGTGCCAGCAGCTTAGATACGACGGAGAAGTTCTTC | CASSLDTTEKFF
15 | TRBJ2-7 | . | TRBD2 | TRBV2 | TGTGCCAGCAGTCTGTCCAAGGGACTAGGGCGCGAGCAGTACTTC | CASSLSKGLGREQYF
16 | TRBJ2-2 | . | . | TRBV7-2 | TGTGCCAGCAGCTTATGGTTAGCGGAGAACACCGGGGAGCTGTTTTTT | CASSLWLAENTGELFF
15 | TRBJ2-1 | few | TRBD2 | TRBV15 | TGTGCCACCAGCCCAGCGGGGGTACTGAGGAATGAGCAGTTCTTC | CATSPAGVLRNEQFF
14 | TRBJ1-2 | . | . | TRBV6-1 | TGTGCCAGCAGTGAATTTCAGGGGCCGGGCGGCTACACCTTC | CASSEFQGPGGYTF
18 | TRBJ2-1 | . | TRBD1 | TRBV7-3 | TGTGCCAGCAGCCTAAACCCCGGGACAGGGTCCTCTCGCAATGAGCAGTTCTTC | CASSLNPGTGSSRNEQFF
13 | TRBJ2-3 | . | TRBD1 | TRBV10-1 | TGCGCCAGCAGTCACAGGGGTGTAGATACGCAGTATTTT | CASSHRGVDTQYF
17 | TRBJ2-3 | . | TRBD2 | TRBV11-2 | TGTGCCAGCAGCTTAGTTTTGGGAGGGACTTCCACAGATACGCAGTATTTT | CASSLVLGGTSTDTQYF
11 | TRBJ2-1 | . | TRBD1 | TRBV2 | TGTGCCAGCAGTGAGACAGGGAAAGAGTTCTTC | CASSETGKEFF
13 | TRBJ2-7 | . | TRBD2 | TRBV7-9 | TGTGCCAGCAGTAAGCGGGAGAACTACGAGCAGTACTTC | CASSKRENYEQYF
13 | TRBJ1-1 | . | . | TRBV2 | TGTGCCAGCAGAATGGACCTGAACACTGAAGCTTTCTTT | CASRMDLNTEAFF
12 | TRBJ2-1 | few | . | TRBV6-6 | TGTGCCAGCAGCCCTTTTGCGGGGGAGCAGTTCTTC | CASSPFAGEQFF
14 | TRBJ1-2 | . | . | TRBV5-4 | TGTGCCAGCAGTCCCGACAGGCGCGCCTATGGCTACACCTTC | CASSPDRRAYGYTF
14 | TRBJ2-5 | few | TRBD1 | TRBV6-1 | TGTGCCAGCGATCCCGGACAGGGCGGGGAGACCCAGTACTTC | CASDPGQGGETQYF
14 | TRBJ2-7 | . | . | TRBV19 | TGTGCCAGTAGTCCCTCAGGGGTGGGATACGAGCAGTACTTC | CASSPSGVGYEQYF
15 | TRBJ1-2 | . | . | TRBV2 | TGTGCCAGCAGTGAAATGGCAGGCTACAGCTATGGCTACACCTTC | CASSEMAGYSYGYTF
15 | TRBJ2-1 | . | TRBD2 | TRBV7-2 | TGTGCCAGCAGCCCGGGACTAGCGGGAGGGCCTCGGCAGTTCTTC | CASSPGLAGGPRQFF
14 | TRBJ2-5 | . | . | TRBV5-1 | TGCGCCAGCAGCTTGGGAACGAACCAAGAGACCCAGTACTTC | CASSLGTNQETQYF
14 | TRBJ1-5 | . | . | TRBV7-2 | TGTGCCAGCAGCACCCAGACAGGAGCTCAGCCCCAGCATTTT | CASSTQTGAQPQHF